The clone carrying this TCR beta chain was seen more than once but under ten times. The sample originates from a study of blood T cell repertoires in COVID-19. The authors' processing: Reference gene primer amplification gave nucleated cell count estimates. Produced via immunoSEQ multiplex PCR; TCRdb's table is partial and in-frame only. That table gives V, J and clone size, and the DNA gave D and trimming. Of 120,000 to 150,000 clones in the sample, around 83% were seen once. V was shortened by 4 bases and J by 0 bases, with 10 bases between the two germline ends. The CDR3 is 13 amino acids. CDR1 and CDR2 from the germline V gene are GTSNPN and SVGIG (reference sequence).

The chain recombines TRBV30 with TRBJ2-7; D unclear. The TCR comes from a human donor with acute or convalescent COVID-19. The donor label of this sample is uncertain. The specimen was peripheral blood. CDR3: CAWKKAGSYEQYF. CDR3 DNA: TGTGCCTGGAAAAAGGCAGGCTCCTACGAGCAGTACTTC.